The sequence of this T cell receptor (beta chain) was determined in a study of shared clonotypes between healthy human individuals. Overall study results and limits: Although depth was large, rarefaction showed that sequencing of the sorted subsets was incomplete.

The repertoire was sequenced with immunoSEQ multiplex PCR; TCRdb's copy has only in-frame clones and lacks some. The table shows hundreds of thousands of clones, with roughly 96% occurring only once. About this clone: Antigen: not known.

Trimming cost V 0 bases and J 10 bases, with 16 bases left between them. The V gene's germline CDR1 is MNHEY and CDR2 SMNVEV (reference sequence). This CDR3 is built from 16 residues. Naivety among CD8 cells was defined by CD45RO negativity and positive CCR7 selection, thereby excluding terminally differentiated effector memory CD45RA+ cells. The sequence was collected from a woman between 25 and 40 years old in good health. The V and J genes are TRBV27 and TRBJ1-6; weak D call: TRBD1 (6 bases). The specimen sequenced was naive CD8+ T cells sorted from blood. The CDR3 region is CASSLSGGGGGSPLHF. DNA of the CDR3: TGTGCCAGCAGTTTATCGGGGGGAGGGGGAGGCTCACCCCTCCACTTT.